This T cell receptor (beta chain) stems from a study of patients and donors after allogeneic stem cell transplantation. In TCRdb, the RT-PCR reads were re-called with MiXCR into one record per CDR3 protein. The sample shows about 26,000 distinct CDR3 sequences, roughly 8% of them seen only once. This CDR3 has 15 residues. Per the germline V gene, CDR1 is LNHNV and CDR2 is YYDKDF (reference sequence). V lost 1 base and J lost 1, with 9 bases in between. This clonotype was seen only a few times. The clonotype originates from a human donor who was either an allogeneic HSCT recipient or a stem cell or donor lymphocyte infusion donor (not recorded which). It is not recorded whose cells these are; they may come from a transplant donor. The J gene is TRBJ2-3, the V gene TRBV15, with D tentatively TRBD1 (5 bases). The specimen was blood, either unsorted or a sorted T cell fraction (not recorded which). The CDR3 nucleotides are TGTGCCACCAGCAGAGGGGGCTCTCGCACAGATACGCAGTATTTT. Its protein product is CATSRGGSRTDTQYF.